This record covers a single TCR beta chain. This clone was recorded only once. Its antigen target is currently unknown. Base qualities were left out, and no much larger clone turns up one base away. These data come from a study of T cells after somatic rescue of genetic block (dated by TCRdb to 2020 to 2022). Some background on the complete study: What the study looked at was long-term robustness, specifically in a T-cell system that came about through somatic rescue of a genetic block in T-cell development.

Libraries came from the immunoSEQ multiplex PCR assay. In TCRdb, the immuneACCESS table is reduced to in-frame sequences with V and J assigned. These tables do not hold every clone; where another copy was compared, an unresolved V gene accounts for under half, and the others remain unexplained. For this sample there are 13,000 or so clones; 73% appear just once. The ten top clones hold roughly 19% of the sample. The CDR3 sequence holds 15 residues, the cysteine and phenylalanine included. The entry retains the CDR3 DNA only, 45 bases that are in frame from base 1. Based on the germline V gene, the CDR1 and CDR2 sequences are MDHEN and SYDVKM. The trim is 2 bases for V and 2 bases for J, with a gap of 11 bases between the germline ends.

The clonotype was recovered from a boy aged 10-17 years. Sequencing was done on a sample of peripheral blood mononuclear cells (PBMCs). The chain is encoded by TRBV28 joined to TRBJ2-3; TRBD2 is a weak D gene call, 5 bases matching. The bases are TGTGCCAGCAGTTTACTAGCAGACCTCACAGATACGCAGTATTTT. Its translation is CASSLLADLTDTQYF.